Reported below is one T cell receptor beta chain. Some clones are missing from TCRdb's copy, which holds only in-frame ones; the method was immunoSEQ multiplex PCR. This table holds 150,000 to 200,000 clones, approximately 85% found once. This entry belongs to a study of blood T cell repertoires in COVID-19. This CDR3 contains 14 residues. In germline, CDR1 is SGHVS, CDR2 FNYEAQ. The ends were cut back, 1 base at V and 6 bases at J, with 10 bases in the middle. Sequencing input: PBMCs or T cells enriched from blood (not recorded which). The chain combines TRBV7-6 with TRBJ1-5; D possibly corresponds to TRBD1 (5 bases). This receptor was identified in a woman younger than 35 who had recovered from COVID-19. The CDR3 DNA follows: TGTGCCAGCAGCTTAGGTGGGGCGGCTCAGCCCCAGCATTTT. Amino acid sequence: CASSLGGAAQPQHF.